One and the same sample provided the 20 T cell receptor beta chains below, sequenced in a study of blood T cell repertoires in COVID-19. Only in-frame clones appear in the TCRdb table, and some are missing; sequencing was by immunoSEQ multiplex PCR. In the table there are about 360,000 clones, 83% of which are singletons. The sample was peripheral blood. These receptor sequences come from a man between 25 and 39 years old with active or convalescent COVID-19.

The rearrangement links TRBV3-1 (or the pseudogene TRBV3-2) to TRBJ2-1; TRBD2 agrees at 14 bases. CDR3 length: 14 residues. Trimming cost V 1 base and J 10 bases; bases outside gene matches: 0. Germline CDR1 reads LGHDT; CDR2 reads YNNKEL (reference sequence). DNA of the CDR3: TGTGCCAGCAGCCAAGGACTAGCGGGAGGGGAGCAGTTCTTC. Protein product: CASSQGLAGGEQFF.

The chain couples TRBV11-3 to TRBJ2-5, with D possibly TRBD2 on 7 matching bases. The CDR3 sequence is 14 residues long. Germline CDR1 and CDR2: SGHNT and YENEEA. The ends were cut back, 5 bases at V and 4 bases at J, with 14 bases in the middle. CDR3 nucleotides: TGTGCCAGCAGCCCCACCCGGGGGGCAGAGACCCAGTACTTC. Encoded protein: CASSPTRGAETQYF.

This clone was counted once. The rearrangement uses TRBV4-1 and TRBJ1-5; the D gene is possibly TRBD1 (5 bases). The CDR3 is 13 amino acids. Per the germline V gene, CDR1 is MGHRA and CDR2 is YSYEKL. V lost 3 bases and J lost 6, with 9 bases in between. CDR3 nucleotides: TGCGCCAGCAGCCAGTGGGGGGTTCAGCCCCAGCATTTT. Protein: CASSQWGVQPQHF.

The chain couples TRBV5-1 to TRBJ2-1, with D perhaps matching TRBD1 (6 bases). Trimming shortened V by 1 base and J by 4 bases, and 12 bases separated the two germline ends. Per the germline V gene, CDR1 is SGHRS and CDR2 is YFSETQ. CDR3 length: 15 amino acids. The CDR3 reads CASSLSTGIYNEQFF. The CDR3 DNA follows: TGCGCCAGCAGCTTGAGTACAGGGATTTACAATGAGCAGTTCTTC.

The chain carries TRBV7-4 and TRBJ1-4; 9 nucleotides match TRBD1. J gave up 7 bases and V 5 bases, and 5 bases lay outside the gene matches. Germline V gene lookup returns CDR1 SGHVT and CDR2 SQSDAQ. CDR3 length: 14 amino acids. CDR3 in amino acids: CASSVQGACEKLFF. The CDR3 coding sequence is TGTGCCAGCAGCGTACAGGGGGCGTGTGAAAAACTGTTTTTT.

The chain combines TRBV6-6 with TRBJ2-7, with D unclear. Deletions cut 8 bases from V and 0 bases from J, with 8 bases between. Germline assignment: CDR1 MNHNY and CDR2 SVGAGI (reference sequence). The length of the CDR3 is 12 residues. The CDR3 loop is CASEASSYEQYF. The CDR3 DNA reads TGTGCCAGCGAGGCCTCCTCCTACGAGCAGTACTTC.

Points on this clone: Distinct nucleotide sequences in the sample also encode this CDR3. The chain has TRBV24-1 and TRBJ1-1; 10 nucleotides match TRBD1. The CDR3 sequence is 15 residues long. Germline V gives CDR1 KGHDR, CDR2 SFDVKD. V lost 3 bases to trimming and J lost 5 bases; unmatched junction nucleotides: 5. CDR3 sequence: CATSDADRGETEAFF. In DNA, the CDR3 is TGTGCCACCAGTGATGCGGACAGGGGGGAAACTGAAGCTTTCTTT.

The chain links TRBV4-1 to TRBJ2-3; no clear D. Germline V CDR1 and CDR2: MGHRA, YSYEKL. CDR3 length: 12 residues. The germline V and J ends were trimmed by 1 base and 5 bases, with 4 bases remaining between them. The CDR3 loop is CASSQARDTQYF. The CDR3 DNA follows: TGCGCCAGCAGCCAAGCTAGAGATACGCAGTATTTT.

The chain couples TRBV5-1 to TRBJ1-1; D gene ambiguous. This CDR3 has 15 residues. V was trimmed by 6 bases and J by 4 bases, leaving 19 bases between them. Germline V gives CDR1 SGHRS, CDR2 YFSETQ. The CDR3 spells CASNLLGLGGTEAFF. The DNA of the CDR3 is TGCGCCAGCAACCTTCTAGGGCTAGGAGGCACTGAAGCTTTCTTT.

The rearrangement joins TRBV7-2 to TRBJ2-7; 7 bases are a match to TRBD2. The length of the CDR3 is 16 residues. Germline V CDR1 and CDR2: SGHTA, FQGNSA. With 1 base clipped from V and 4 bases from J, the junction kept 10 bases outside the gene matches. The CDR3 is CASSLVSRGSKYEQYF. The DNA for the CDR3 is TGTGCCAGCAGCTTAGTCTCCCGCGGGAGCAAATACGAGCAGTACTTC.

This rearrangement joins TRBV10-3 to TRBJ2-3; 7 bases are shared with TRBD2. Germline CDR1 ENHRY, CDR2 SYGVKD. J gave up 4 bases and V 5 bases, and 9 bases lay outside the gene matches. The CDR3 extends over 15 amino acids. The CDR3 coding sequence is TGTGCCATCAGTTTCGGGGGGATGAGTGCAGATACGCAGTATTTT. Protein sequence: CAISFGGMSADTQYF.

This chain links TRBV4-3 with TRBJ2-1; TRBD1 aligns across 8 bases. The length of the CDR3 is 16 residues. CDR1 LGHNA and CDR2 YSLEER come from the germline V gene. V was clipped by 0 bases and J by 8 bases; unmatched bases: 9. The CDR3 sequence is CASSQELETGAHEQFF. CDR3 bases: TGCGCCAGCAGCCAAGAACTGGAGACAGGGGCACATGAGCAGTTCTTC.

The chain links TRBV6-5 to TRBJ1-2, with unresolved D. Trimming removed 6 bases at V and 5 bases at J, with 16 bases between. The CDR3 is made up of 14 amino acids. Germline V CDR1 and CDR2: MNHEY, SVGAGI. The CDR3 is CASRTPLPPYGYTF. CDR3 nucleotides: TGTGCCAGCAGGACTCCTCTCCCCCCGTATGGCTACACCTTC.

The V and J genes are TRBV6-5 and TRBJ1-6, with 9 bases lining up with TRBD1. V dropped 6 bases and J dropped 7; count of bases not matched to a gene: 7. The CDR3 has 15 residues. Germline V gene sequence: CDR1 MNHEY, CDR2 SVGAGI. The CDR3 DNA reads TGTGCCAGCAGGAGGGACAGGGCCCCAAATTCACCCCTCCACTTT. Translated, it gives CASRRDRAPNSPLHF.

The chain joins TRBV7-2 to TRBJ2-7; possible D gene TRBD1, 5 bases. CDR1 and CDR2 (germline): SGHTA, FQGNSA. This CDR3 spans 15 amino acids. V lost 1 base, J lost 2 bases, and 12 bases lay in between. The CDR3: CASSLGGALTYEQYF. The DNA for the CDR3 is TGTGCCAGCAGCTTAGGTGGGGCCTTAACCTACGAGCAGTACTTC.

The rearrangement uses TRBV18 and TRBJ2-7; no firm D call. The CDR3 covers 13 residues. V was trimmed by 3 bases and J by 4 bases, leaving 10 bases between them. CDR1 KGHSH and CDR2 LQKENI come from the germline V gene. CDR3 loop: CASSPTENYEQYF. In DNA form, the CDR3 reads TGTGCCAGCTCACCTACTGAGAATTACGAGCAGTACTTC.

This sequence joins TRBV30 and TRBJ1-1; the D gene is possibly TRBD1 (6 bases). The CDR3 runs 14 residues. V was cut by 3 bases and J by 3 bases, with 14 bases left in between. Germline CDR1 reads GTSNPN; CDR2 reads SVGIG (reference sequence). The CDR3 loop is CAWREQGSHTEAFF. In nucleotides, the CDR3 is TGTGCCTGGAGAGAGCAGGGGTCCCACACTGAAGCTTTCTTT.

V usage is TRBV20-1 and J usage is TRBJ1-1; D not certain. CDR1 is DFQATT, CDR2 SNEGSKA, per germline (reference sequence). The CDR3 has 11 residues. V was clipped by 3 bases and J by 6 bases, with 8 bases between them. CDR3 sequence reads: CSASQAPEAFF. CDR3 in DNA: TGCAGTGCTAGCCAGGCCCCTGAAGCTTTCTTT.

The rearrangement joins TRBV3-1 (or the pseudogene TRBV3-2) to TRBJ2-5, with TRBD2 matching over 11 bases. CDR1 and CDR2 from the germline V gene are LGHDT and YNNKEL (reference sequence). The CDR3 extends over 15 amino acids. The trim removed 4 bases at V and 5 bases at J, leaving 6 bases unmatched. The CDR3 reads CASSRDSGGAETQYF. In nucleotides, the CDR3 is TGTGCCAGCAGCCGGGATAGCGGGGGGGCTGAGACCCAGTACTTC.

The genes are TRBV7-3 and TRBJ1-6; D remains ambiguous. This CDR3 has 13 residues. Trimming left V 5 bases short and J 7 bases short, with 9 bases between. Germline CDR1 SGHTA, CDR2 FQGTGA. The CDR3 nucleotides read TGTGCCAGCAGCCCCCAGTGGAATTCACCCCTCCACTTT. It encodes CASSPQWNSPLHF.